This T cell receptor (beta chain) was retrieved from a study of graft-versus-host responses after intestinal transplantation listed by TCRdb under 2021. Some background on the complete study: The transplants that recipients got were multivisceral, liver-intestinal, or isolated intestinal. After intestinal transplantation, graft-versus-host and host-versus-graft alloreactive T cell clones were followed in the graft, circulation and bone marrow using bulk TCR-beta CDR3 sequencing. To identify alloreactive clones, pre-transplant mixed lymphocyte reaction products were sequenced and compared with unstimulated pre-transplant donor and recipient T cells. A cohort of 20 to 25 intestinal transplant recipients, including one retransplant, was enrolled, and a few patients lacking pretransplant specimens were excluded. A peak of at least 4% donor T cells among recipient peripheral blood mononuclear cells was the definition used for donor T cell macrochimerism. Every recipient was given anti-thymocyte globulin induction, followed by around three years of maintenance tacrolimus and steroids. Rather than going through the commercial service, samples from three later patients were sequenced in-house on an Illumina MiSeq and processed with MiXCR. General findings and caveats noted by the study authors: The conclusions were limited by the relatively low number and heterogeneity of the intestinal transplant patients. High GvH to HvG T cell clonal ratios were observed in the allografts of patients with donor T cell macrochimerism. GvH clones were detected in recipient bone marrow, and some of these GvH clones were observed earlier in ileal mucosa or blood, consistent with an intestinal mucosal origin. Early after transplant, peak levels of circulating GvH clones were found to be associated with declines in HvG clones.

Deletion took 6 bases off V and 4 bases off J, with a span of 24 bases between the germline ends. The germline V gene sets CDR1 to ENHRY and CDR2 to SYGVKD. From the cysteine up to the phenylalanine, the CDR3 has a length of 17 residues. Only the CDR3 region is kept as DNA, spanning 51 bases read in frame from base 1. Note on this clone: It lacks a known antigen. Per-base quality was not reported, and no clone a single base away is much larger than it.

Interpreted using the paper, the time point label stands for: cells obtained before transplantation from donor or recipient. CD3+CD4+ and CD3+CD8+ populations were FACS-sorted from unstimulated pre-transplant donor and recipient cells taken from spleen or lymph nodes. Library preparation employed the immunoSEQ multiplex PCR assay. For most patients, genomic DNA was isolated with the Qiagen DNeasy Blood and Tissue Kit and shipped frozen to Adaptive Biotechnologies for TCR sequencing. High-throughput TCR-beta CDR3 sequencing of genomic DNA from most patients was performed by Adaptive Biotechnologies. Per the source publication's procedure: Adaptive's ImmunoSEQ software was the source of the TCR sequencing data for 15 to 20 patients, while a few other patients were processed with MiXCR and VDJtools. To correct CD4 versus CD8 sorting errors, any sequence found in both subsets at a frequency ratio below 5:1 was removed. CDR3 nucleotide sequences shared between donor and recipient were removed because their origin could not be assigned. At least 2-fold expansion over unstimulated cells and a minimum CFSE-low frequency of 0.002% (template counts) or 0.001% (read counts) were required for clones to be classified as alloreactive. Clones were considered mappable if detected in sequenced pre-transplant spleen, lymph node, or MLR CFSE-low populations of the donor or recipient. The cumulative frequency of alloreactive clones was calculated as a percentage of all sequences, weighted by copy number. Held by TCRdb, this immuneACCESS table contains in-frame sequences only and omits some clones. Under half of the omission traces to an unresolved V gene where checked; the cause of the rest is unknown. V and J calls and clone size are those listed in that table; D and trimming were worked out from the DNA. The table for this sample lists around 89,000 clones; approximately 90% of them were counted only once. The ten biggest clones cover around 0.44% of the sample.

This clonotype was obtained from a human donor who was the organ donor for an intestinal transplant. This material consisted of unstimulated CD8+ T cells sorted from spleen or lymph node cells, taken before transplant. The rearrangement joined TRBV10-3 to TRBJ1-1; the D gene is possibly TRBD1, with 5 bases matching. The base sequence is TGTGCCATCAGGGAATCGGGGGGAAAGAGGTCGGGCACTGAAGCTTTCTTT. Protein translation: CAIRESGGKRSGTEAFF.